The clone carrying this T cell receptor beta chain came up a few times. Its antigen is not identified. This entry is derived from a study of regulatory T cells in long-lasting Graves disease. Germline-derived CDR1 and CDR2 are DFQATT and SNEGSKA (reference sequence). V was clipped by 7 bases and J by 2 bases; unmatched bases: 8. This CDR3 contains 14 residues. Findings of the study overall: It is possible that accuracy was reduced by the small size of the sample.

Library construction for TCR beta used iRepertoire HTBI primers and Arm-PCR of CDR3 regions. TCRdb reprocessed the multiplex PCR reads with MiXCR, giving one entry per CDR3 protein. The sample yields 380,000 or so distinct CDR3 sequences, under 20% seen once. The time point was: newly diagnosed GD, antithyroid drugs for less than 3 months. Extracted RNA from PBMCs served as the source of the TCR library. This sample also appeared in a second study, on T cells in Graves' hyperthyroidism and ophthalmopathy. From that report: Primed by the HTBI set, a first-round RT-PCR was run on the TCR CDR3. Onset of ophthalmopathy came a median around 7.1 months after the model predicted it.

The input for sequencing was peripheral blood mononuclear cells (PBMCs), taken at new diagnosis, from a patient treated with antithyroid drugs. This chain links TRBV20-1 with TRBJ2-7; the match to TRBD2 covers 10 bases. This sequence originates from a woman under 30 with Graves disease. The CDR3 spells CSGEGLAGAYEQYF. DNA for the CDR3: TGCAGTGGCGAGGGGCTAGCGGGAGCCTACGAGCAGTACTTC.